This T cell receptor (beta chain) was sequenced in a study of T cell repertoires in urothelial bladder cancer (dated by TCRdb to between 2017 and 2020). For the study in its entirety: Clinical stages of the roughly twelve resected lesions were three cT0, three cTa, three cT1 and three cT2 or greater. The study compared TCR repertoire clonality in bladder tumors with that in benign bladder inflammation. Around 13 patients with bladder lesions undergoing transurethral resection were identified prospectively. About a dozen resected bladder lesions were studied, comprising urothelial carcinoma (UC+) and benign (UC-) specimens. Summary of the overall study and its limitations: A median tumor infiltrating lymphocyte percentage of approximately 2% was observed in carcinoma specimens, compared with about 13% in benign specimens. In carcinoma specimens a single T-cell clone made up as much as 17% of infiltrating lymphocytes, compared with 2% in benign specimens. Urothelial carcinoma specimens had a median of about 6,000 T cells, fewer than the median of 25,872 seen in benign specimens.

Benign (UC-) specimens were resected bladder lesions without urothelial carcinoma. At transurethral resection, specimens of the bladder lesions were collected and then stored at -80C. DNA was isolated from the bladder specimens obtained at transurethral resection. About this clone: No antigen is known for it. No quality values exist for individual bases; no much larger clone is one base distant.

The immunoSEQ assay was used to sequence the CDR3 region of the TCR beta chain. The original methods were these. T-cell fraction, clonal dominance and maximum TCR clone frequency were calculated for each specimen. Here the immuneACCESS table is served through TCRdb, limited to in-frame sequences with V and J called. Missing clones are a known gap in these copies; in checked studies unresolved V genes cover under half, and the rest lacks a known reason. V and J calls and clone size are those listed in that table; D and trimming were worked out from the DNA. The sample includes fewer than 14,000 clones, with about two thirds observed a single time. 5.5% to 7% of the sample is held by the ten biggest clonotypes. Sequencing was performed on tumor-infiltrating cells from bladder cancer. The TCR originated in a human donor with a benign inflammatory bladder lesion.

The CDR3 has the sequence CAWSNAGGYNEQFF. Here is the DNA: TGTGCCTGGAGTAACGCGGGGGGGTACAATGAGCAGTTCTTC. The chain joins TRBV30 to TRBJ2-1, with 9 junctional bases fitting TRBD2. The V end gives up 2 bases and the J end 4 bases, leaving 3 bases in the junction not matched to a gene. For CDR1 and CDR2, the germline V gene (reference sequence) lists GTSNPN and SVGIG. The CDR3, cysteine through phenylalanine, is 14 amino acids long. Kept here is only the CDR3 DNA, which spans 42 bases and is read in frame from base 1.